These T cell receptor beta chains were read from a single sample in a study of blood T cell repertoires in COVID-19. Sequencing was performed with immunoSEQ multiplex PCR; in TCRdb, only in-frame clones are kept and a portion is missing. The table has under 200,000 clones, 81% seen once. Sequenced sample: PBMCs or T cells enriched from blood (not recorded which). Receptor source: a woman between 40 and 50 years old with acute COVID-19. Each CDR3 is given with its conserved first and last residue. The order of the fields is V gene, clone size, J gene, D gene, CDR3 protein, CDR3 DNA. A D gene is named only where the DNA matches it firmly. Some rows mark clone size as missing; the rest say once, few, many or name a class of expanded clone.

V: TRBV11-3
size: NA
J: TRBJ2-1
D: NA
CDR3: CASSPSTYGGLEQFF
DNA: TGTGCCAGCAGCCCTTCAACCTACGGAGGTCTTGAGCAGTTCTTC

V: TRBV5-1
size: NA
J: TRBJ1-3
D: NA
CDR3: CASSLDSRDTIYF
DNA: TGCGCCAGCAGCCTGGACAGTAGAGACACCATATATTTT

V: TRBV7-2
size: NA
J: TRBJ1-2
D: NA
CDR3: CASSLASAPARSF
DNA: TGTGCCAGCAGCTTAGCGTCCGCACCAGCGCGCTCCTTC

V: TRBV6-2/TRBV6-3
size: NA
J: TRBJ1-1
D: NA
CDR3: CASSYSRDIYDGAFF
DNA: TGTGCCAGCAGTTACAGCCGGGACATTTACGACGGAGCTTTCTTT

V: TRBV19
size: NA
J: TRBJ2-2
D: TRBD2
CDR3: CASSMKPLAGGRNTGELFF
DNA: TGTGCCAGTAGTATGAAGCCCTTAGCGGGAGGCAGGAACACCGGGGAGCTGTTTTTT

V: TRBV20-1
size: NA
J: TRBJ1-2
D: TRBD1
CDR3: CSASLRGRVYGYTF
DNA: TGCAGTGCTAGTTTGAGGGGGCGCGTCTATGGCTACACCTTC

V: TRBV20-1
size: NA
J: TRBJ2-1
D: TRBD2
CDR3: CSASGREVSYNEQFF
DNA: TGCAGTGCTAGTGGGCGGGAGGTCTCCTACAATGAGCAGTTCTTC

V: TRBV5-1
size: NA
J: TRBJ2-1
D: TRBD2
CDR3: CASSFGGGLNEQFF
DNA: TGCGCCAGCAGCTTTGGGGGAGGGCTCAATGAGCAGTTCTTC

V: TRBV5-1
size: once
J: TRBJ1-1
D: NA
CDR3: CASSLGGTTNTEAFF
DNA: TGCGCCAGCAGCCTGGGGGGGACAACGAACACTGAAGCTTTCTTT

V: TRBV21-1
size: NA
J: TRBJ2-3
D: NA
CDR3: CASSKGQGARNTDTQYF
DNA: TGTGCCAGCAGCAAGGGACAGGGGGCGAGAAACACAGATACGCAGTATTTT

V: TRBV2
size: NA
J: TRBJ2-2
D: TRBD2
CDR3: CASRWSSGMSNTGELFF
DNA: TGTGCCAGCCGTTGGTCTAGCGGGATGTCGAACACCGGGGAGCTGTTTTTT

V: TRBV7-2
size: NA
J: TRBJ2-1
D: TRBD2
CDR3: CASSLAPLAGGSGNEQFF
DNA: TGTGCCAGCAGCTTAGCCCCACTAGCGGGAGGGAGTGGGAATGAGCAGTTCTTC

V: TRBV7-6
size: NA
J: TRBJ1-4
D: TRBD1
CDR3: CASSLDRLNEKLFF
DNA: TGTGCCAGCAGCTTGGACAGGCTGAATGAAAAACTGTTTTTT

V: TRBV12-3/TRBV12-4
size: NA
J: TRBJ1-2
D: NA
CDR3: CASSLPWQNGYTF
DNA: TGTGCCAGCAGTTTACCGTGGCAGAATGGCTACACCTTC

V: TRBV25-1
size: NA
J: TRBJ2-5
D: NA
CDR3: CASSPSTGSETQYF
DNA: TGTGCCAGCAGTCCTTCAACAGGGTCAGAGACCCAGTACTTC

V: TRBV4-1
size: NA
J: TRBJ1-1
D: NA
CDR3: CASSLADSLNTEAFF
DNA: TGCGCCAGCAGCCTTGCTGACAGCTTGAACACTGAAGCTTTCTTT

V: TRBV15
size: NA
J: TRBJ1-2
D: NA
CDR3: CATSLANYGYTF
DNA: TGTGCCACCAGCCTCGCTAACTATGGCTACACCTTC

V: TRBV28
size: NA
J: TRBJ2-4
D: NA
CDR3: CASSPSSGGIQYF
DNA: TGTGCCAGCAGTCCCTCAAGCGGAGGCATTCAGTACTTC

V: TRBV4-2
size: NA
J: TRBJ2-7
D: TRBD2
CDR3: CASSQEGSGNSYEQYF
DNA: TGTGCCAGCAGCCAAGAGGGGAGCGGGAACTCCTACGAGCAGTACTTC

V: TRBV3-1/TRBV3-2
size: NA
J: TRBJ1-5
D: NA
CDR3: CASSPVLNQPQHF
DNA: TGTGCCAGCAGCCCAGTCCTGAATCAGCCCCAGCATTTT

V: TRBV30
size: NA
J: TRBJ1-2
D: NA
CDR3: CAWSALSPNYGYTF
DNA: TGTGCCTGGAGTGCGCTTAGCCCTAACTATGGCTACACCTTC

V: TRBV19
size: NA
J: TRBJ2-3
D: TRBD2
CDR3: CATRLAGGLSDTQYF
DNA: TGTGCCACCCGACTAGCGGGAGGGTTATCAGATACGCAGTATTTT

V: TRBV27
size: NA
J: TRBJ2-1
D: NA
CDR3: CASSPGSLYGEQFF
DNA: TGTGCCAGCAGTCCCGGTTCACTGTACGGTGAGCAGTTCTTC

V: TRBV27
size: NA
J: TRBJ2-7
D: TRBD2
CDR3: CASRLAGVDYEQYF
DNA: TGTGCCAGCAGGCTAGCGGGAGTGGACTACGAGCAGTACTTC

V: TRBV15
size: many
J: TRBJ1-2
D: NA
CDR3: CATSRDTGNYGYTF
DNA: TGTGCCACCAGCAGAGATACAGGGAACTATGGCTACACCTTC

V: TRBV10-1
size: NA
J: TRBJ2-1
D: NA
CDR3: CASSSDKSSYNEQFF
DNA: TGCGCCAGCAGCTCCGACAAGAGCTCCTACAATGAGCAGTTCTTC

V: TRBV3-1/TRBV3-2
size: NA
J: TRBJ1-5
D: NA
CDR3: CASSQPGQPQHF
DNA: TGTGCCAGCAGCCAACCGGGACAGCCCCAGCATTTT

V: TRBV2
size: NA
J: TRBJ2-1
D: TRBD2
CDR3: CASSRSGGGGNEQFF
DNA: TGTGCCAGCAGTCGCAGCGGGGGGGGAGGCAATGAGCAGTTCTTC